This record covers a single T cell receptor (beta chain). Antigen unknown. The entry originates in a study of identical twins. General observations from the study: One should note that invariant MAIT and iNKT cells could partly confound zero-insertion analyses.

A universal primer site was incorporated via template switching, and the cDNA contained unique molecular identifiers. TCRdb reprocessed the 5' RACE reads with MiXCR, giving one entry per CDR3 protein. The repertoire consists of some 1,700,000 distinct CDR3 sequences, with roughly a third occurring once and the leading ten covering around 0.3%. This CDR3 spans 13 amino acids. Germline V gene data show CDR1 as SGHRS and CDR2 as YFSETQ. What was sequenced was cord blood. The chain couples TRBV5-1 to TRBJ2-5; a weak D match, TRBD1 (6 bases). The J call may be faulty, since TRBJ2-7 better matches the DNA end. The receptor comes from a newborn girl in good health. CDR3 loop: CASSLGTDCEQYF. CDR3 nucleotide sequence: TGCGCCAGCAGCTTGGGGACAGACTGCGAGCAGTACTTC.